This entry is about one T cell receptor beta chain. Its target is not known. Germline CDR1 is SGHTS and CDR2 is YDEGEE. V lost 3 bases and J lost 6; bases outside the gene matches: 6. CDR3 length equals 15 residues. This record comes from a study of T cell responses to AZD1222 COVID-19 vaccine. The study's findings and limits: The number of AZD1222 recipients seropositive at baseline was only six. Clonal diversity was possibly underestimated, and white British individuals and females predominated among donors. Vaccine-associated CD4 TCRs ranged over spike, dominating at 160-218 and 743-854.

Repertoires were generated with immunoSEQ multiplex PCR, while TCRdb's copy carries only in-frame clones and drops some. The sample records approximately 140,000 clones, 75% to 95% being singletons. This TCR was recovered from an adult who received the MenACWY meningococcal vaccine as a control. The starting material was peripheral blood, obtained 28 days after the second dose of the MenACWY control vaccine. J is TRBJ1-5 and V is TRBV5-8, with 10 positions matching TRBD1. The CDR3 region is CASSSGTGESQPQHF. The CDR3 DNA reads as TGTGCCAGCAGCTCGGGGACAGGGGAGAGTCAGCCCCAGCATTTT.